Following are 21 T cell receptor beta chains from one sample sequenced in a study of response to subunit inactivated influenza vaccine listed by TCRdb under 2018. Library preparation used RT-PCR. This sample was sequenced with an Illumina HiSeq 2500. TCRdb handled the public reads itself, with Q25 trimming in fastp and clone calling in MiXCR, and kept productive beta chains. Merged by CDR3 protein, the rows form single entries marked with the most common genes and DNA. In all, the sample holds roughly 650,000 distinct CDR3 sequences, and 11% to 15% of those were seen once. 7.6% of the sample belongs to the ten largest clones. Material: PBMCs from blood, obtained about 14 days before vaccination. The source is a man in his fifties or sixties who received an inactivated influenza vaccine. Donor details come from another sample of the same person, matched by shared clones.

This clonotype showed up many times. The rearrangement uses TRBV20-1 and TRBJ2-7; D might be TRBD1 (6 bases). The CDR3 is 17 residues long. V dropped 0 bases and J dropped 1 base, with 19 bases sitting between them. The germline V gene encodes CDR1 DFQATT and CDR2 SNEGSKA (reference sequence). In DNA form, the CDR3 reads TGCAGTGCTAGAGACAACCGCAGAGGGACAAATTCCTACGAGCAGTACTTC. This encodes CSARDNRRGTNSYEQYF.

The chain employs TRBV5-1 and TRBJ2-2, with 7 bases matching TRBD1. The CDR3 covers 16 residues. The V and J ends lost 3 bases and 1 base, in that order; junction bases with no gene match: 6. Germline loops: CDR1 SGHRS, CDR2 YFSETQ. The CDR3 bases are TGCGCCAGCAGCTGGAGGACAGGCGGGAACACCGGGGAGCTGTTTTTT. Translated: CASSWRTGGNTGELFF. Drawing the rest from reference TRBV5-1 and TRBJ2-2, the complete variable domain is KAGVTQTPRYLIKTRGQQVTLSCSPISGHRSVSWYQQTPGQGLQFLFEYFSETQRNKGNFPGRFSGRQFSNSRSEMNVSTLELGDSALYLCASSWRTGGNTGELFFGEGSRLTVL.

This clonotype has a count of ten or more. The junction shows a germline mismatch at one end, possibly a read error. CDR3 DNA: TGTGCCAGCAGTTTAGTGGGTTCCAATCAGCCCCAGCATTTT. Translated, it gives CASSLVGSNQPQHF. The J gene is TRBJ1-5, the V gene TRBV7-2; no reliable D call. This CDR3 has 14 amino acids. CDR1 and CDR2 (germline): SGHTA, FQGNSA.

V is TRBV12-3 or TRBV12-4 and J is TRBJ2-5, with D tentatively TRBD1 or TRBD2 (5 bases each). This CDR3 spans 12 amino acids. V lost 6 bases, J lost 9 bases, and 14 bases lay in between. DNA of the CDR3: TGTGCCAGCAGCCGGGGACCATGGGCCCAGTACTTC. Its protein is CASSRGPWAQYF.

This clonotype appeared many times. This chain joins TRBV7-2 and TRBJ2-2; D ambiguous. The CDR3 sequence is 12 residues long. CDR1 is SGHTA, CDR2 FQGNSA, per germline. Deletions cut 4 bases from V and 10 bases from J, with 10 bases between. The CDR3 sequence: CASSSLKMELFF. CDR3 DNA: TGTGCCAGCAGCTCTTTAAAAATGGAGCTGTTTTTT.

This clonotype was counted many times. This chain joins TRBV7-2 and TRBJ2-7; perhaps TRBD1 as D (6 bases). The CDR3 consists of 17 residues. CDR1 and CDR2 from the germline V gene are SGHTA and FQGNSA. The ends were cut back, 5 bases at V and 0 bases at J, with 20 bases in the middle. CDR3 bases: TGTGCCAGCAGCAAATGGGACATTCCAGATCCCTCCTACGAGCAGTACTTC. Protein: CASSKWDIPDPSYEQYF.

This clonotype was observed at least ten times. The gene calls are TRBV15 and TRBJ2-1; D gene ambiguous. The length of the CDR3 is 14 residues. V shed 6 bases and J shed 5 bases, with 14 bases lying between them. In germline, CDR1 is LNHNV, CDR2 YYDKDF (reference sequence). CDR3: CATRGLVLNNEQFF. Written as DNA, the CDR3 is TGTGCCACCAGGGGTTTAGTACTGAACAATGAGCAGTTCTTC. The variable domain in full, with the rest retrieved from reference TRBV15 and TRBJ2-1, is DAMVIQNPRYQVTQFGKPVTLSCSQTLNHNVMYWYQQKSSQAPKLLFHYYDKDFNNEADTPDNFQSRRPNTSFCFLDIRSPGLGDTAMYLCATRGLVLNNEQFFGPGTRLTVL.

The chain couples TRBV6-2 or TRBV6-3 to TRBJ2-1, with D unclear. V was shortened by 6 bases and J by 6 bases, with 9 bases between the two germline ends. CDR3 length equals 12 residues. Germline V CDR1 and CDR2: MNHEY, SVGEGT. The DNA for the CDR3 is TGTGCCAGCAGATCTTTTATCAATGAGCAGTTCTTC. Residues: CASRSFINEQFF.

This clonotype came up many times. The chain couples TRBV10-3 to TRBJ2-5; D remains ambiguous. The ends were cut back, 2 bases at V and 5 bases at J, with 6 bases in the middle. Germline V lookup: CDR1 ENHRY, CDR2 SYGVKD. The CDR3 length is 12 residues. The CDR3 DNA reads TGTGCCATCAGTGAGCACCGGGAGACCCAGTACTTC. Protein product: CAISEHRETQYF.

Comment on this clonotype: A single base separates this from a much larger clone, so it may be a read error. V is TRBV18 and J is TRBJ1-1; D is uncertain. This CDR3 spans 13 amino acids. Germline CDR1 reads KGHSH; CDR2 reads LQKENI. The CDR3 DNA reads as TGTGCCCGCTCACCACGAGGGAACACTGAAGCTTTCTTT. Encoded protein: CARSPRGNTEAFF.

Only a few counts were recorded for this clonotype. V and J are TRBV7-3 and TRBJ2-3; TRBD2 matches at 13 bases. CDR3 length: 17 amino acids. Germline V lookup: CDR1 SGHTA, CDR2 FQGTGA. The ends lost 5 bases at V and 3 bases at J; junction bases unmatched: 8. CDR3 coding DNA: TGTGCCAGCAGCCTAAAGGGACTAGCGGGACGAACAGATACGCAGTATTTT. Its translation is CASSLKGLAGRTDTQYF.

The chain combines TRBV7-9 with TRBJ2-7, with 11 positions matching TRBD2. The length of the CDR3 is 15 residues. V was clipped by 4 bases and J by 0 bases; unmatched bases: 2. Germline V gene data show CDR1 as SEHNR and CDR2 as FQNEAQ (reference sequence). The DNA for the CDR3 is TGTGCCAGCAGCTCGGGACTAGCGGCCTCCTACGAGCAGTACTTC. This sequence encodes CASSSGLAASYEQYF.

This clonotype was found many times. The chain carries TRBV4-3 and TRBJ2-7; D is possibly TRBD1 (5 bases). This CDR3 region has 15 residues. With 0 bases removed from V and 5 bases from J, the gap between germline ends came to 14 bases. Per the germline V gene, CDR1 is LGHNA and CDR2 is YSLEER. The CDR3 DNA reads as TGCGCCAGCAGCCAAGAAGGGCAGGGAAGTGACGAGCAGTACTTC. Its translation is CASSQEGQGSDEQYF.

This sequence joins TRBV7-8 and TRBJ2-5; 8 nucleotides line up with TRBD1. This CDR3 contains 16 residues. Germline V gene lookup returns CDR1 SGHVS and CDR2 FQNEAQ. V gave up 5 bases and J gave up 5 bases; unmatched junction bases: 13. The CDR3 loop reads CASSRNGQGAGETQYF. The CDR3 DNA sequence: TGTGCCAGCAGCCGTAACGGTCAGGGGGCGGGGGAGACCCAGTACTTC.

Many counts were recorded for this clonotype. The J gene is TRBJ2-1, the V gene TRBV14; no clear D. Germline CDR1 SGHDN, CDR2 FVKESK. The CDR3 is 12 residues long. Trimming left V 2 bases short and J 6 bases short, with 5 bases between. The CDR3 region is CASSQSRNEQFF. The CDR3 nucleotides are TGTGCCAGCAGCCAAAGCCGCAATGAGCAGTTCTTC.

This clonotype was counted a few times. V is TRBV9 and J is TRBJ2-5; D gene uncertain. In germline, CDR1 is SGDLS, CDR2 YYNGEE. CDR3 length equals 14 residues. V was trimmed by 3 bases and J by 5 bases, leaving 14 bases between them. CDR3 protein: CASSEVDPGETQYF. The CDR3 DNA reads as TGTGCCAGCAGCGAGGTGGACCCTGGGGAGACCCAGTACTTC.

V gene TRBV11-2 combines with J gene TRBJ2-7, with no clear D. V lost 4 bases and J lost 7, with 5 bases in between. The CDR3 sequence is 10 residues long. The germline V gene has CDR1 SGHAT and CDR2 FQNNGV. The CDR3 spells CASSSREQYF. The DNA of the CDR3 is TGTGCCAGCAGCTCCAGAGAGCAGTACTTC.

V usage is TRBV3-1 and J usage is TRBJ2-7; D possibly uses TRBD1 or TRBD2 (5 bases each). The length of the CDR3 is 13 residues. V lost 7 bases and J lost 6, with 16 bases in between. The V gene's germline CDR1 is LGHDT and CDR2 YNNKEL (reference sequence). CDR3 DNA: TGTGCCAGCACCGGGACCGCGACTGGCGAGCAGTACTTC. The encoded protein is CASTGTATGEQYF.

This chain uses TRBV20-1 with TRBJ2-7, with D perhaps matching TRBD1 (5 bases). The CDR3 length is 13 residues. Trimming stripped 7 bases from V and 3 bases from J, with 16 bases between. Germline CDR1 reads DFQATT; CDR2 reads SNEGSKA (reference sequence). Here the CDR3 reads CSVTDPGLYEQYF. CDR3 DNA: TGCAGTGTAACCGACCCAGGGCTCTACGAGCAGTACTTC.

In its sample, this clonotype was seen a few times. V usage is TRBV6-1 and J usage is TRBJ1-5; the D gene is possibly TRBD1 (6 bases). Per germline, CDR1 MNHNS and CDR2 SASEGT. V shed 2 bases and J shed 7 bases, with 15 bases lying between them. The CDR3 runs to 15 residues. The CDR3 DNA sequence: TGTGCCAGCAGTGAATTTGCCGTGACAGGACAGCCCCAGCATTTT. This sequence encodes CASSEFAVTGQPQHF.

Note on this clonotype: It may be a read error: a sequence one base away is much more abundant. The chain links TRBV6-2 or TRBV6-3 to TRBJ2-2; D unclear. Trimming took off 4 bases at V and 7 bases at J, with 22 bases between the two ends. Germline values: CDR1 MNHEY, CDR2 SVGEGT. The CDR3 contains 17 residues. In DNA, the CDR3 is TGTGCCAGCAGTTCTTACCCGGAACATCGAACAAGCGGGGAGCTGTTTTTT. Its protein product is CASSSYPEHRTSGELFF.